Shown below are 25 T cell receptor beta chains from a single sample sequenced in a study of blood T cell repertoires in COVID-19. Generated by immunoSEQ multiplex PCR, the TCRdb table keeps only in-frame clones and is missing some. Among 190,000 or so clones listed, more than 70% were seen once. The sample consisted of peripheral blood. The receptors stem from a woman in her twenties or thirties with acute or convalescent COVID-19.

The table lists this clone with a count of one. The V and J genes are TRBV11-2 and TRBJ2-3; 9 bases map to TRBD2. The V gene's germline CDR1 is SGHAT and CDR2 FQNNGV. The CDR3 sequence is 16 residues long. The V gene end was trimmed by 1 base and the J gene end by 1 base; junction bases not matched to a gene: 3. The CDR3: CASSLASGAGTDTQYF. The CDR3 region has the DNA TGTGCCAGCAGCTTAGCTAGCGGGGCGGGCACAGATACGCAGTATTTT.

The chain has TRBV28 and TRBJ1-2; D remains unclear. V was cut by 8 bases and J by 5 bases, with 12 bases left in between. Germline V gene lookup returns CDR1 MDHEN and CDR2 SYDVKM. The CDR3 length is 12 residues. In nucleotides, the CDR3 is TGTGCCAGCTCTGAGGGAGTATATGGCTACACCTTC. The encoded protein is CASSEGVYGYTF.

This clone was found a few times. The gene calls are TRBV10-2 and TRBJ1-4; D not certain. Between the trimmed V and J ends, which lost 5 bases and 5 bases, there was a span of 6 bases. Germline V gives CDR1 WSHSY, CDR2 SAAADI. The CDR3 loop spans 12 amino acids. CDR3 protein: CASSQTNEKLFF. The CDR3 DNA reads as TGCGCCAGCAGTCAGACAAATGAAAAACTGTTTTTT.

V usage is TRBV3-1 (or the pseudogene TRBV3-2) and J usage is TRBJ2-3, with TRBD1 as a possible D gene (6 bases). CDR1 and CDR2 from the germline V gene are LGHDT and YNNKEL (reference sequence). The V gene lost 8 bases and the J gene lost 6 bases, with 15 bases spanning the gap. The CDR3 loop spans 13 amino acids. The CDR3 nucleotides read TGTGCCAGCGTCGGGCAGGGGACGGATACGCAGTATTTT. Translation: CASVGQGTDTQYF.

V and J are TRBV7-9 and TRBJ2-2; D gene uncertain. Germline V gene sequence: CDR1 SEHNR, CDR2 FQNEAQ (reference sequence). The CDR3 consists of 15 residues. The V end lost 5 bases, the J end lost 1 base, and 11 bases lay between the germline ends. The CDR3 region has the DNA TGTGCCAGCAGCCCGAGCAATCTGAACACCGGGGAGCTGTTTTTT. This translates into CASSPSNLNTGELFF.

The rearrangement joins TRBV5-1 to TRBJ2-1; 8 positions agree with TRBD2. Germline loops: CDR1 SGHRS, CDR2 YFSETQ. The CDR3 runs 16 residues. The junction had 7 bases not matched to a gene; V was cut back by 0 bases and J by 5 bases. The CDR3 sequence is CASSLASGGGHNEQFF. The CDR3 bases are TGCGCCAGCAGCTTGGCCTCGGGAGGGGGTCACAATGAGCAGTTCTTC.

The chain carries TRBV4-1 and TRBJ2-1; TRBD2 aligns across 7 bases. The CDR3 contains 14 residues. Germline values: CDR1 MGHRA, CDR2 YSYEKL. V trimming: 1 base; J trimming: 6 bases; junction bases outside the gene matches: 3. The CDR3 here is CASSQGPSGNEQFF. The CDR3 nucleotides are TGCGCCAGCAGCCAAGGGCCTAGCGGCAATGAGCAGTTCTTC.

J is TRBJ2-2 and V is TRBV5-6; TRBD1 might be the D (5 bases). Germline loops: CDR1 SGHDT, CDR2 YYEEEE. The CDR3 length is 15 residues. The germline V and J ends were trimmed by 2 bases and 4 bases, with 12 bases remaining between them. This CDR3 reads CASSFSRAPTGELFF. The CDR3 bases are TGTGCCAGCAGCTTTTCCAGGGCCCCCACCGGGGAGCTGTTTTTT. Complete variable domain (other parts from reference TRBV5-6 and TRBJ2-2): DAGVTQSPTHLIKTRGQQVTLRCSPKSGHDTVSWYQQALGQGPQFIFQYYEEEERQRGNFPDRFSGHQFPNYSSELNVNALLLGDSALYLCASSFSRAPTGELFFGEGSRLTVL.

The chain couples TRBV29-1 to TRBJ2-1; the D gene is possibly TRBD2 (5 bases). The germline V gene has CDR1 SQVTM and CDR2 ANQGSEA. V lost 4 bases and J lost 4, with 20 bases in between. The length of the CDR3 is 16 residues. The CDR3 nucleotides read TGCAGCGTTGGGGGTCGGGGTTCCCTATATTACAATGAGCAGTTCTTC. Amino acids: CSVGGRGSLYYNEQFF.

This clone appeared once. This chain links TRBV5-1 with TRBJ2-7; TRBD2 is a possible D gene (7 bases). There are 17 residues in the CDR3. Trimming removed 0 bases at V and 0 bases at J, with 16 bases between. Germline assignment: CDR1 SGHRS and CDR2 YFSETQ. For the CDR3, the DNA is TGCGCCAGCAGCTTGGGGTTTGAGGGAGGGGGCTCCTACGAGCAGTACTTC. This sequence encodes CASSLGFEGGGSYEQYF.

The sample holds one count of this clone. Additional DNA sequences in this sample encode the identical CDR3. V gene TRBV7-2 combines with J gene TRBJ1-3; no reliable D call. Germline CDR1 SGHTA, CDR2 FQGNSA. Between the trimmed V and J ends, which lost 2 bases and 3 bases, there was a span of 5 bases. The CDR3 has 13 amino acids. The CDR3 bases are TGTGCCAGCAGCTTATCTAGTGGAAACACCATATATTTT. As protein: CASSLSSGNTIYF.

This clone has a single count. The chain recombines TRBV27 with TRBJ2-1; 8 bases fit TRBD1. Per germline, CDR1 MNHEY and CDR2 SMNVEV (reference sequence). CDR3 length: 16 residues. The junction had 11 bases not matched to a gene; V was cut back by 6 bases and J by 4 bases. The CDR3 loop reads CASSRPGTGFYNEQFF. Here the CDR3 DNA reads TGTGCCAGCAGCCGTCCGGGGACAGGATTTTACAATGAGCAGTTCTTC.

The rearrangement joins TRBV7-3 to TRBJ1-6; no clear D gene. The length of the CDR3 is 12 residues. The V end lost 0 bases, the J end lost 8 bases, and 2 bases lay between the germline ends. The germline CDR1 and CDR2 sequences are SGHTA and FQGTGA. The CDR3 loop reads CASSLTDSPLHF. The CDR3 nucleotides are TGTGCCAGCAGCTTAACCGATTCACCCCTCCACTTT.

The gene calls are TRBV5-8 and TRBJ1-1; D not certain. The germline V and J ends were trimmed by 4 bases and 1 base, with 11 bases remaining between them. The CDR3 has 14 residues. Looked up from germline, CDR1 is SGHTS and CDR2 is YDEGEE. CDR3 residues: CASSRFRGNTEAFF. The CDR3 nucleotides read TGTGCCAGCAGCCGATTTCGCGGGAACACTGAAGCTTTCTTT.

The CDR3, as DNA: TGTGCCAGCAGCCCACGGGAGGGCCTTTTCAATCGCTACTTC. It translates to CASSPREGLFNRYF. V and J are TRBV7-2 and TRBJ2-7; 8 bases match TRBD2. The CDR3 has 14 amino acids. Trimming at V came to 5 bases and at J to 13 bases, leaving 16 bases not matched to a gene. Germline values: CDR1 SGHTA, CDR2 FQGNSA.

V and J are TRBV28 and TRBJ2-5; no reliable D call. The CDR3 consists of 10 residues. Deletions cut 7 bases from V and 3 bases from J, with 3 bases between. Germline V lookup: CDR1 MDHEN, CDR2 SYDVKM. CDR3 region: CASIKETQYF. The CDR3 DNA reads TGTGCCAGCATAAAAGAGACCCAGTACTTC. The entire variable domain, with the rest obtained from reference TRBV28 and TRBJ2-5, is as follows: DVKVTQSSRYLVKRTGEKVFLECVQDMDHENMFWYRQDPGLGLRLIYFSYDVKMKEKGDIPEGYSVSREKKERFSLILESASTNQTSMYLCASIKETQYFGPGTRLLVL.

This chain joins TRBV11-1 and TRBJ1-4; D is undetermined. V was trimmed by 4 bases and J by 5 bases, leaving 8 bases between them. The CDR3 runs 13 residues. Germline V gives CDR1 SGHAT, CDR2 FQDESV (reference sequence). In nucleotides, the CDR3 is TGTGCCAGCAGCTACGACATGAATGAAAAACTGTTTTTT. Translation: CASSYDMNEKLFF.

V gene TRBV5-1 combines with J gene TRBJ1-5; D possibly corresponds to TRBD1 (6 bases). The CDR3 has 12 residues. Germline V gives CDR1 SGHRS, CDR2 YFSETQ. V was pared by 9 bases and J by 4 bases, with 11 bases between. The DNA of the CDR3 is TGCGCCAAGGACAGAGAGAATCAGCCCCAGCATTTT. This gives the protein CAKDRENQPQHF.

The chain is built from TRBV5-1 and TRBJ2-3, with 12 bases lining up with TRBD2. Germline V gene lookup returns CDR1 SGHRS and CDR2 YFSETQ. The ends lost 7 bases at V and 6 bases at J; junction bases unmatched: 12. There are 16 residues in the CDR3. The CDR3: CASAHSSGRARDTQYF. CDR3 DNA: TGCGCCAGCGCCCATTCTAGCGGGAGGGCCAGGGATACGCAGTATTTT.

The table lists this clone with a few counts. V usage is TRBV4-1 and J usage is TRBJ1-5, with 12 nucleotides matching TRBD1. V trimming: 0 bases; J trimming: 7 bases; junction bases outside the gene matches: 7. This CDR3 spans 17 amino acids. Germline CDR1 reads MGHRA; CDR2 reads YSYEKL. The CDR3 DNA is TGCGCCAGCAGCCAAGATGTGGGACAGGGGGCGTGGCAGCCCCAGCATTTT. Translated: CASSQDVGQGAWQPQHF.

The chain joins TRBV5-8 to TRBJ2-7, with TRBD2 identical over 11 bases. In germline, CDR1 is SGHTS, CDR2 YDEGEE. CDR3 length: 14 residues. V lost 5 bases, J lost 12 bases, and 13 bases stayed unmatched. For the CDR3, the DNA is TGTGCCAGCAGGGACGGACTAGCGGGTGTGAGTTCGTACTTC. It yields the protein CASRDGLAGVSSYF. The variable domain in full, with the rest retrieved from reference TRBV5-8 and TRBJ2-7, is EAGVTQSPTHLIKTRGQQATLRCSPISGHTSVYWYQQALGLGLQFLLWYDEGEERNRGNFPPRFSGRQFPNYSSELNVNALELEDSALYLCASRDGLAGVSSYFGPGTRLTVT.

This clone was seen a few times. The J gene is TRBJ2-3, the V gene TRBV7-9; 8 nucleotides line up with TRBD2. The CDR3 contains 13 residues. After removal of 3 bases from V and 11 bases from J, the junction contained 7 bases not matched to a gene. Per the germline V gene, CDR1 is SEHNR and CDR2 is FQNEAQ (reference sequence). The chain's CDR3 is CASSFDTSGGQYF. The CDR3 nucleotides are TGTGCCAGCAGCTTCGACACTAGCGGAGGGCAGTATTTT.

A remark on this clone: One end of the junction varies from germline; a read error may be responsible. The sample contains more than one DNA sequence encoding this CDR3. The chain carries TRBV10-1 and TRBJ2-5, with D perhaps TRBD2 (5 bases). The CDR3 consists of 13 residues. Per the germline V gene, CDR1 is WNHNN and CDR2 is SYGVQD (reference sequence). The CDR3 DNA reads as TGTGCCAGCAGTGGGAGTTTGAGAGAGACCCAGTACTTC. It codes for CASSGSLRETQYF.

This chain connects TRBV7-2 to TRBJ2-7; TRBD1 matches 9 bases. Germline loops: CDR1 SGHTA, CDR2 FQGNSA. The CDR3 is 14 amino acids. The V segment lost 1 base and the J segment 7 bases; nucleotides outside the gene matches: 5. CDR3 nucleotide sequence: TGTGCCAGCAGCTTAGGGACAGGGGCGAGGGAGCAGTACTTC. Protein product: CASSLGTGAREQYF.

The chain carries TRBV5-4 and TRBJ2-5; no definite D call. This CDR3 spans 14 amino acids. V was clipped by 2 bases and J by 5 bases, with 13 bases between them. CDR1 SGHNT and CDR2 YYREEE come from the germline V gene (reference sequence). In DNA form, the CDR3 reads TGTGCCAGCAGCTTCCCAGGTTTGGTCGAGACCCAGTACTTC. It specifies CASSFPGLVETQYF.